Listed below are T cell receptor beta chains from one sample, sequenced in a study of blood T cell repertoires in COVID-19. Assay used: immunoSEQ multiplex PCR; TCRdb lists only in-frame clones, some missing. The data show around 240,000 clones, 70% to 90% seen once. The sample comprised PBMCs or T cells enriched from blood (not recorded which). The origin of the receptors is a woman in her 50s who had recovered from COVID-19. The CDR3 runs from the conserved cysteine through the conserved F or W. The order of the fields is V gene, clone size, D gene, J gene, CDR3 protein, CDR3 DNA. D genes are given only for firm matches. Expanded clones are given a class, and other clones once, few, many or no size at all.

v_call: TRBV3-1/TRBV3-2
clone_size: -
d_call: TRBD2
j_call: TRBJ2-2
cdr3_aa: CASSLAGSNTGELFF
cdr3_nt: TGTGCCAGCAGCCTAGCGGGAAGTAACACCGGGGAGCTGTTTTTT

v_call: TRBV19
clone_size: -
d_call: TRBD1
j_call: TRBJ2-7
cdr3_aa: CASSMGAGGTYEQYF
cdr3_nt: TGTGCCAGTAGTATGGGGGCAGGGGGAACCTACGAGCAGTACTTC

v_call: TRBV5-1
clone_size: -
d_call: TRBD1
j_call: TRBJ2-3
cdr3_aa: CASSLGQGAGNTQYF
cdr3_nt: TGCGCCAGCAGCTTGGGACAGGGGGCGGGGAATACGCAGTATTTT

v_call: TRBV12-5
clone_size: -
d_call: TRBD2
j_call: TRBJ2-1
cdr3_aa: CASGFRGLADNEQFF
cdr3_nt: TGTGCTAGTGGTTTTAGGGGACTAGCGGACAATGAGCAGTTCTTC

v_call: TRBV5-1
clone_size: -
d_call: TRBD1
j_call: TRBJ1-2
cdr3_aa: CASSAGTGGAGYTF
cdr3_nt: TGCGCCAGCAGCGCCGGGACAGGGGGCGCGGGCTACACCTTC

v_call: TRBV5-6
clone_size: -
d_call: -
j_call: TRBJ2-7
cdr3_aa: CASSFAGAGYEQYF
cdr3_nt: TGTGCCAGCAGCTTTGCGGGGGCCGGATACGAGCAGTACTTC

v_call: TRBV9
clone_size: -
d_call: -
j_call: TRBJ1-2
cdr3_aa: CASSVLSGGAGYTF
cdr3_nt: TGTGCCAGCAGCGTATTGAGTGGGGGCGCGGGCTACACCTTC

v_call: TRBV28
clone_size: -
d_call: -
j_call: TRBJ1-1
cdr3_aa: CASSSRGGRLAVEAFF
cdr3_nt: TGTGCCAGCAGTTCGCGAGGGGGACGGTTAGCAGTAGAAGCTTTCTTT

v_call: TRBV27
clone_size: -
d_call: TRBD1
j_call: TRBJ2-5
cdr3_aa: CASRRTGWVQETQYF
cdr3_nt: TGTGCCAGCAGGCGGACAGGGTGGGTCCAAGAGACCCAGTACTTC

v_call: TRBV5-1
clone_size: -
d_call: -
j_call: TRBJ2-1
cdr3_aa: CASSLSREPNNEQFF
cdr3_nt: TGCGCCAGCAGCTTGTCACGGGAACCAAACAATGAGCAGTTCTTC

v_call: TRBV6-1
clone_size: -
d_call: TRBD2
j_call: TRBJ2-3
cdr3_aa: CASSEVLAGHTDTQYF
cdr3_nt: TGTGCCAGCAGTGAAGTTCTAGCGGGGCACACAGATACGCAGTATTTT

v_call: TRBV14
clone_size: -
d_call: -
j_call: TRBJ2-3
cdr3_aa: CASSPGGYFTDTQYF
cdr3_nt: TGTGCCAGCAGCCCAGGGGGGTACTTCACAGATACGCAGTATTTT

v_call: TRBV5-1
clone_size: -
d_call: -
j_call: TRBJ1-2
cdr3_aa: CASSPSGGNYGYTF
cdr3_nt: TGCGCCAGCTCACCAAGTGGGGGGAACTATGGCTACACCTTC

v_call: TRBV2
clone_size: -
d_call: TRBD1
j_call: TRBJ1-5
cdr3_aa: CASSGTGVNQPQHF
cdr3_nt: TGTGCCAGCAGTGGGACAGGGGTCAATCAGCCCCAGCATTTT

v_call: TRBV10-2
clone_size: -
d_call: -
j_call: TRBJ2-5
cdr3_aa: CASSGQGIKHMRTQYF
cdr3_nt: TGCGCCAGCAGTGGGCAGGGGATCAAACACATGAGGACCCAGTACTTC

v_call: TRBV5-1
clone_size: -
d_call: -
j_call: TRBJ2-4
cdr3_aa: CASSQDYDIQYF
cdr3_nt: TGCGCCAGCAGCCAGGACTATGACATTCAGTACTTC

v_call: TRBV27
clone_size: -
d_call: -
j_call: TRBJ1-6
cdr3_aa: CASSFISSYNSPLHF
cdr3_nt: TGTGCCAGCAGTTTCATTAGCTCCTATAATTCACCCCTCCACTTT

v_call: TRBV3-1/TRBV3-2
clone_size: few
d_call: -
j_call: TRBJ2-5
cdr3_aa: CASSPGKALQETQYF
cdr3_nt: TGTGCCAGCAGCCCCGGGAAAGCGCTCCAAGAGACCCAGTACTTC

v_call: TRBV7-6
clone_size: -
d_call: TRBD1
j_call: TRBJ1-1
cdr3_aa: CASSLEGAGGTEAFF
cdr3_nt: TGTGCCAGCAGCTTAGAGGGAGCAGGGGGGACTGAAGCTTTCTTT

v_call: TRBV3-1/TRBV3-2
clone_size: -
d_call: TRBD1
j_call: TRBJ1-2
cdr3_aa: CASSPPPGGRYGYTF
cdr3_nt: TGTGCCAGCAGCCCACCCCCAGGGGGGCGATATGGCTACACCTTC

v_call: TRBV5-5
clone_size: once
d_call: -
j_call: TRBJ1-3
cdr3_aa: CASSFPTRGNTIYF
cdr3_nt: TGTGCCAGCAGCTTTCCTACTCGGGGAAACACCATATATTTT

v_call: TRBV3-1/TRBV3-2
clone_size: -
d_call: -
j_call: TRBJ1-2
cdr3_aa: CASSQQGGGYTF
cdr3_nt: TGTGCCAGCAGTCAACAGGGAGGCGGCTACACCTTC

v_call: TRBV6-6
clone_size: -
d_call: -
j_call: TRBJ1-2
cdr3_aa: CASSQQRQGGLNYGYTF
cdr3_nt: TGTGCCAGCAGTCAACAGAGGCAGGGAGGATTAAACTATGGCTACACCTTC

v_call: TRBV5-1
clone_size: -
d_call: TRBD2
j_call: TRBJ2-1
cdr3_aa: CASSPGTSQNNEQFF
cdr3_nt: TGCGCCAGCAGCCCGGGGACTAGTCAGAACAATGAGCAGTTCTTC

v_call: TRBV11-2
clone_size: -
d_call: TRBD1
j_call: TRBJ2-1
cdr3_aa: CASSLVRGPRDGVHEQFF
cdr3_nt: TGTGCCAGCAGCTTAGTCAGGGGGCCCCGGGACGGGGTTCATGAGCAGTTCTTC

v_call: TRBV7-2
clone_size: -
d_call: TRBD1
j_call: TRBJ2-3
cdr3_aa: CASSLDRGRSDTQYF
cdr3_nt: TGTGCCAGCAGCTTAGACAGGGGGCGGTCAGATACGCAGTATTTT

v_call: TRBV5-1
clone_size: -
d_call: -
j_call: TRBJ2-6
cdr3_aa: CASSSRQSGANVLTF
cdr3_nt: TGCGCCAGCAGCTCCAGGCAGTCTGGGGCCAACGTCCTGACTTTC

v_call: TRBV7-8
clone_size: few
d_call: -
j_call: TRBJ2-2
cdr3_aa: CASSLGGTSWTTGELFF
cdr3_nt: TGTGCCAGCAGCTTAGGGGGGACATCTTGGACCACCGGGGAGCTGTTTTTT

v_call: TRBV28
clone_size: -
d_call: -
j_call: TRBJ1-1
cdr3_aa: CASSDSLNTEAFF
cdr3_nt: TGTGCCAGCAGCGACAGCTTGAACACTGAAGCTTTCTTT

v_call: TRBV15
clone_size: -
d_call: TRBD1
j_call: TRBJ2-5
cdr3_aa: CATSRLTGVRETQYF
cdr3_nt: TGTGCCACCAGCAGACTCACAGGGGTCCGGGAGACCCAGTACTTC

v_call: TRBV27
clone_size: -
d_call: -
j_call: TRBJ1-1
cdr3_aa: CASSFIGGVAEAFF
cdr3_nt: TGTGCCAGCAGTTTCATAGGGGGTGTGGCTGAAGCTTTCTTT

v_call: TRBV5-5
clone_size: once
d_call: TRBD1
j_call: TRBJ2-7
cdr3_aa: CASSPSGTGSYEQYF
cdr3_nt: TGTGCCAGCAGCCCGAGCGGGACAGGGTCCTACGAGCAGTACTTC

v_call: TRBV4-2
clone_size: -
d_call: TRBD1
j_call: TRBJ1-4
cdr3_aa: CASSQPTGGATNEKLFF
cdr3_nt: TGTGCCAGCAGCCAACCCACAGGGGGCGCGACTAATGAAAAACTGTTTTTT

v_call: TRBV19
clone_size: once
d_call: TRBD2
j_call: TRBJ2-1
cdr3_aa: CASRDSGGADEQFF
cdr3_nt: TGTGCCAGTAGGGACTCGGGAGGGGCCGATGAGCAGTTCTTC

v_call: TRBV10-3
clone_size: -
d_call: TRBD2
j_call: TRBJ2-7
cdr3_aa: CAISEASGPSVREQYF
cdr3_nt: TGTGCCATCAGTGAGGCTAGCGGACCTTCCGTCCGCGAGCAGTACTTC

v_call: TRBV29-1
clone_size: few
d_call: TRBD1
j_call: TRBJ2-3
cdr3_aa: CSATPRTGSRDTQYF
cdr3_nt: TGCAGCGCGACTCCCCGGACAGGGTCCAGAGATACGCAGTATTTT

v_call: TRBV2
clone_size: -
d_call: TRBD1
j_call: TRBJ1-5
cdr3_aa: CASTGRTGNQPQHF
cdr3_nt: TGTGCCAGCACTGGAAGGACAGGGAATCAGCCCCAGCATTTT

v_call: TRBV7-2
clone_size: -
d_call: -
j_call: TRBJ1-2
cdr3_aa: CASRLTSGYTF
cdr3_nt: TGTGCCAGCAGGCTGACAAGTGGCTACACCTTC

v_call: TRBV2
clone_size: once
d_call: TRBD1
j_call: TRBJ1-5
cdr3_aa: CASSEDRGNQPQHF
cdr3_nt: TGTGCCAGCAGTGAGGACAGGGGAAATCAGCCCCAGCATTTT